Following are 20 T cell receptor beta chains from one sample sequenced in a study of Tregs in tolerant kidney transplant recipients (dated 2019 in TCRdb). Libraries were made using the immunoSEQ multiplex PCR assay. The source is immuneACCESS, and TCRdb retained only in-frame sequences with V and J called. Part of the clones is not carried over; for the studies checked, unresolved V genes explain less than half of this, and the remainder is unexplained. The sample yields some 68,000 clones; over 80% were counted once. The top ten clones comprise 3.5% to 5.5% of the sample. The specimen was CD4+ T cells from blood. The receptors originated from a human donor in good health.

The chain recombines TRBV5-1 with TRBJ1-1; possibly TRBD1 for D (6 bases). V dropped 2 bases and J dropped 1 base, with 12 bases sitting between them. This CDR3 contains 15 residues. The germline V gene encodes CDR1 SGHRS and CDR2 YFSETQ. The CDR3 DNA sequence: TGCGCCAGCAGCTTAAGTCCAGGGGAGAACACTGAAGCTTTCTTT. Protein: CASSLSPGENTEAFF.

This clone was counted once. The chain joins TRBV6-1 to TRBJ2-7; 12 nucleotides align to TRBD1. From germline, CDR1 is MNHNS and CDR2 SASEGT. The CDR3 totals 15 residues. The J segment lost 3 bases and the V segment lost 7 bases, leaving 7 bases of the junction unmatched. Written as DNA, the CDR3 is TGTGCCAGCACTCAAGGGACAGGGGGCATCTACGAGCAGTACTTC. Residues: CASTQGTGGIYEQYF.

The chain is built from TRBV15 and TRBJ2-1; D possibly matches TRBD1 or TRBD2 (5 bases each). The CDR3 runs 16 residues. Per the germline V gene, CDR1 is LNHNV and CDR2 is YYDKDF (reference sequence). V lost 6 bases and J lost 1, with 16 bases in between. The CDR3 spells CATRAPGRVSYNEQFF. The CDR3 nucleotides are TGTGCCACCAGAGCGCCAGGGCGGGTTTCCTACAATGAGCAGTTCTTC. Using reference TRBV15 and TRBJ2-1 for the parts outside the CDR3, the full variable domain is DAMVIQNPRYQVTQFGKPVTLSCSQTLNHNVMYWYQQKSSQAPKLLFHYYDKDFNNEADTPDNFQSRRPNTSFCFLDIRSPGLGDTAMYLCATRAPGRVSYNEQFFGPGTRLTVL.

Here the CDR3 reads CASSLAGQGSYEQYF. The CDR3 nucleotides read TGTGCCAGCAGCTTGGCGGGACAGGGTTCCTACGAGCAGTACTTC. V usage is TRBV5-6 and J usage is TRBJ2-7; the match to TRBD1 covers 9 bases. Germline V CDR1 and CDR2: SGHDT, YYEEEE. The V gene end was trimmed by 0 bases and the J gene end by 1 base; junction bases not matched to a gene: 2. The CDR3 has 15 amino acids.

Of note for this clone: An end of the junction differs from the germline gene, which may be a read error. This sequence joins TRBV10-3 and TRBJ2-3; 7 nucleotides agree with TRBD2. Germline values: CDR1 ENHRY, CDR2 SYGVKD. This CDR3 has 14 residues. CDR3 in DNA: TGTGCCATCACCCCGGGGGGAGGGCCAGAGACGCAGTATTTT. Translation gives CAITPGGGPETQYF.

The chain links TRBV27 to TRBJ1-5, with D perhaps matching TRBD1 (6 bases). Germline CDR1 is MNHEY and CDR2 is SMNVEV (reference sequence). The CDR3 contains 16 residues. V was cut by 2 bases and J by 6 bases, with 17 bases left in between. In DNA form, the CDR3 reads TGTGCCAGCAGTTTAAGGTGGGCAGGGGAGGGTCAGCCCCAGCATTTT. Translated, it gives CASSLRWAGEGQPQHF.

CDR3 sequence (DNA): TGTGCCAGCAGCCAAGATCCCGGACAGGGCAACACTGAAGCTTTCTTT. Protein sequence: CASSQDPGQGNTEAFF. The chain carries TRBV14 and TRBJ1-1, with 8 bases fitting TRBD1. J gave up 2 bases and V 0 bases, and 5 bases lay outside the gene matches. This CDR3 spans 16 amino acids. CDR1 is SGHDN and CDR2 is FVKESK in the germline V gene.

V and J are TRBV5-6 and TRBJ2-5, with D hard to call. Germline V gives CDR1 SGHDT, CDR2 YYEEEE. V was trimmed by 0 bases and J by 2 bases, leaving 5 bases between them. The CDR3 is 13 residues long. The CDR3 reads CASSLVGQETQYF. DNA of the CDR3: TGTGCCAGCAGCTTGGTCGGTCAAGAGACCCAGTACTTC.

This clone was seen a handful of times. This sequence joins TRBV4-3 and TRBJ2-5; 10 bases match TRBD2. CDR3 length: 17 amino acids. The germline CDR1 and CDR2 sequences are LGHNA and YSLEER. V shed 1 base and J 0 bases; nucleotides not matched to a gene: 5. The CDR3 protein is CASSQGGAGGYQETQYF. As DNA, the CDR3 is TGCGCCAGCAGCCAAGGGGGAGCGGGAGGGTACCAAGAGACCCAGTACTTC.

J is TRBJ2-7 and V is TRBV14, with 9 nucleotides matching TRBD1. The V segment lost 5 bases and the J segment 6 bases; nucleotides outside the gene matches: 5. The CDR3 consists of 13 residues. In germline, CDR1 is SGHDN, CDR2 FVKESK. The DNA for the CDR3 is TGTGCCAGCAGCGAACAGGGGGCTGGCGAGCAGTACTTC. Its protein is CASSEQGAGEQYF.

V is TRBV18 and J is TRBJ1-4; tentative D call: TRBD1 (5 bases). The germline V gene has CDR1 KGHSH and CDR2 LQKENI. There are 16 residues in the CDR3. V lost 1 base, J lost 4 bases, and 13 bases lay in between. CDR3: CASSPQSQALNEKLFF. The CDR3, as DNA: TGTGCCAGCTCACCACAATCACAGGCCCTTAATGAAAAACTGTTTTTT.

The chain links TRBV4-1 to TRBJ1-5, with D perhaps matching TRBD1 (5 bases). The CDR3 is 17 residues long. Trimming removed 1 base at V and 7 bases at J, with 20 bases between. Germline lookup yields CDR1 MGHRA and CDR2 YSYEKL. The CDR3 protein is CASSQGAGTSGKQPQHF. In DNA, the CDR3 is TGCGCCAGCAGCCAAGGAGCTGGGACTAGCGGAAAGCAGCCCCAGCATTTT.

The V and J genes are TRBV11-2 and TRBJ2-1; 11 nucleotides agree with TRBD2. The germline gives CDR1 SGHAT, CDR2 FQNNGV. The CDR3 extends over 15 amino acids. J lost 3 bases, V lost 5 bases, and 3 bases had no gene match. The CDR3 is CASSGGTSGYNEQFF. CDR3 coding DNA: TGTGCCAGCAGCGGGGGGACTAGCGGCTACAATGAGCAGTTCTTC.

The CDR3 protein is CASTRGTGGAYEQYF. The CDR3 DNA is TGTGCCAGCACCCGTGGGACAGGGGGGGCCTACGAGCAGTACTTC. The chain couples TRBV7-2 to TRBJ2-7; 11 positions agree with TRBD1. CDR3 length: 15 residues. Trimming at V came to 7 bases and at J to 2 bases, leaving 7 bases not matched to a gene. Germline loops: CDR1 SGHTA, CDR2 FQGNSA. The variable domain in full, completed from reference TRBV7-2 and TRBJ2-7, reads GAGVSQSPSNKVTEKGKDVELRCDPISGHTALYWYRQSLGQGLEFLIYFQGNSAPDKSGLPSDRFSAERTGGSVSTLTIQRTQQEDSAVYLCASTRGTGGAYEQYFGPGTRLTVT.

This rearrangement joins TRBV29-1 to TRBJ1-2; D might be TRBD1 (6 bases). This CDR3 is built from 12 residues. V lost 7 bases and J lost 6, with 15 bases in between. The germline V gene encodes CDR1 SQVTM and CDR2 ANQGSEA. This CDR3 is CSAVEGGHGYTF. In DNA form, the CDR3 reads TGCAGCGCCGTTGAGGGGGGACATGGCTACACCTTC.

This clone appeared a single time. The chain recombines TRBV9 with TRBJ2-7; D gene uncertain. V dropped 0 bases and J dropped 0 bases, with 7 bases sitting between them. The CDR3 is made up of 14 amino acids. The V gene's germline CDR1 is SGDLS and CDR2 YYNGEE. The CDR3 loop reads CASSVGASSYEQYF. The CDR3 coding sequence is TGTGCCAGCAGCGTAGGCGCCAGCTCCTACGAGCAGTACTTC.

V and J are TRBV2 and TRBJ2-5; tentatively, D is TRBD1 (5 bases). V was pared by 7 bases and J by 4 bases, with 13 bases between. The germline V gene has CDR1 SNHLY and CDR2 FYNNEI. The CDR3 has 13 amino acids. The CDR3 DNA reads as TGTGCCAGCATGGACAAGGGGCCAGAGACCCAGTACTTC. This codes for CASMDKGPETQYF.

The rearrangement links TRBV7-3 to TRBJ1-3, with 7 positions matching TRBD1. CDR1 is SGHTA and CDR2 is FQGTGA in the germline V gene. This CDR3 spans 11 amino acids. With V trimmed by 6 bases and J by 8 bases, 1 base remained unmatched. CDR3 in DNA: TGTGCCAGCAGACAGGGGCACACCATATATTTT. This sequence encodes CASRQGHTIYF.

The genes are TRBV6-1 and TRBJ2-5; 11 bases agree with TRBD2. The J segment lost 5 bases and the V segment lost 2 bases, leaving 7 bases of the junction unmatched. Germline V gene sequence: CDR1 MNHNS, CDR2 SASEGT. CDR3 length equals 16 residues. The CDR3 DNA is TGTGCCAGCAGTGAAAGGCTAGCGGGAGGACACGAGACCCAGTACTTC. The encoded protein is CASSERLAGGHETQYF.

The rearrangement joins TRBV5-1 to TRBJ2-3; D is ambiguous. V lost 0 bases to trimming and J lost 4 bases, with 9 bases between them. CDR3 length equals 14 residues. The germline V gene encodes CDR1 SGHRS and CDR2 YFSETQ. Written as DNA, the CDR3 is TGCGCCAGCAGCTTGGTTCAGGTCGCAGATACGCAGTATTTT. This codes for CASSLVQVADTQYF.